This T cell receptor beta chain was captured in a study of shared T cell receptors in the human thymus. Produced via immunoSEQ multiplex PCR; TCRdb's table is partial and in-frame only. The sample includes approximately 580,000 clones, 75% to 85% seen only once; the top ten take about 0.013%. The CDR3 contains 15 residues. The V segment lost 4 bases and the J segment 12 bases; nucleotides outside the gene matches: 15. Germline V gives CDR1 MGHDK, CDR2 SYGVNS. The same data also contributed to another study, on human thymus T cells. As that study records: Corrective surgery for congenital heart defects was being performed on the healthy Finnish infants who were the donors.

The receptor was isolated from a boy younger than two with a congenital heart defect. Sequenced material: thymocytes. The rearrangement links TRBV25-1 to TRBJ2-1; 7 positions match TRBD2. The CDR3 DNA follows: TGTGCCAGCAGTGCTTCGGCTAGCGGCCCCGGGGGGCAGTTCTTC. As protein: CASSASASGPGGQFF.